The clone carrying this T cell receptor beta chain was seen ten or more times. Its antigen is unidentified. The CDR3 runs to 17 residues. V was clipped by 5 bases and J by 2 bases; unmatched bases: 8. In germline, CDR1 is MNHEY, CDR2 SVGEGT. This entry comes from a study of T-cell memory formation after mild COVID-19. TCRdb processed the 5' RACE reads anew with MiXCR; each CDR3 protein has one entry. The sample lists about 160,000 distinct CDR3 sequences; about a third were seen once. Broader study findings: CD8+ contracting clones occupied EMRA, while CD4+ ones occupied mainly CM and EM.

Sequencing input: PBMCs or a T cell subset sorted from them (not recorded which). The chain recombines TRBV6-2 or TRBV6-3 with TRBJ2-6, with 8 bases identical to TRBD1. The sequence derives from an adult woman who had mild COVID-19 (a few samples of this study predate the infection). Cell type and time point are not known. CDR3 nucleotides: TGTGCCAGCAGTAGAGGACAGGGATGGGCTGGGGCCAACGTCCTGACTTTC. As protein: CASSRGQGWAGANVLTF.